A selection of T cell receptor beta chains follows, all from one sample in a study of cytomegalovirus exposure and HLA in healthy donors. Measured with immunoSEQ multiplex PCR; TCRdb has only the in-frame clones, and not every one. The sample has approximately 42,000 clones, over 70% seen once. Sequenced input: PBMCs. These receptor sequences come from a man aged 50 to 60 in good health and CMV-seronegative. Both conserved end residues are part of each CDR3. The order of the fields is CDR3 DNA, CDR3 protein, clone size, J gene, V gene, D gene. A D gene is named only where the DNA matches it firmly. Clone sizes are given selectively: once, few, many, or a class where the clone is expanded.

CDR3nt: TGTGCCAGCAGCGTAACCTCTTTTAGCGGGGCATCTCGCACAGATACGCAGTATTTT; CDR3aa: CASSVTSFSGASRTDTQYF; abundance: once; j_gene: TRBJ2-3; v_gene: TRBV9; d_gene: TRBD2
CDR3nt: TGTGCCATCAGTGAGTCGGGGGGACAGGCCCTCTATGGCTACACCTTC; CDR3aa: CAISESGGQALYGYTF; abundance: NA; j_gene: TRBJ1-2; v_gene: TRBV10-3; d_gene: TRBD1
CDR3nt: TGTGCCAGCAGCCTCGGACTAGGAAATTTCCTTGAGCAGTTCTTC; CDR3aa: CASSLGLGNFLEQFF; abundance: NA; j_gene: TRBJ2-1; v_gene: TRBV5-6; d_gene: TRBD2
CDR3nt: TGCGCCAGCAGCCAAGAGGGGGCAGAAGGGGCCACAGATACGCAGTATTTT; CDR3aa: CASSQEGAEGATDTQYF; abundance: NA; j_gene: TRBJ2-3; v_gene: TRBV4-1; d_gene: NA
CDR3nt: TGTGCCAGCAGCTTGGGGGCGGGCGTAAGCACAGATACGCAGTATTTT; CDR3aa: CASSLGAGVSTDTQYF; abundance: NA; j_gene: TRBJ2-3; v_gene: TRBV5-4; d_gene: NA
CDR3nt: TGTGCCACCAGCAGAGATCGGTCGGGCACTGAAGCTTTCTTT; CDR3aa: CATSRDRSGTEAFF; abundance: NA; j_gene: TRBJ1-1; v_gene: TRBV15; d_gene: NA
CDR3nt: TGCGCCAGCAGCGCTGAGATTACAGGGGCCACTGAAGCTTTCTTT; CDR3aa: CASSAEITGATEAFF; abundance: NA; j_gene: TRBJ1-1; v_gene: TRBV5-1; d_gene: TRBD1
CDR3nt: TGTGCCAGTAGAGGGACAGGGGATAATTCACCCCTCCACTTT; CDR3aa: CASRGTGDNSPLHF; abundance: NA; j_gene: TRBJ1-6; v_gene: TRBV19; d_gene: TRBD1
CDR3nt: TGTGCCAGCAGCGGCTCTGGGGCAGGGGGCTACACCTTC; CDR3aa: CASSGSGAGGYTF; abundance: few; j_gene: TRBJ1-2; v_gene: TRBV5-6; d_gene: NA
CDR3nt: TGTGCCAGCAGTTTCGTAACAGGGGGCGATGAGCAGTTCTTC; CDR3aa: CASSFVTGGDEQFF; abundance: few; j_gene: TRBJ2-1; v_gene: TRBV6-5; d_gene: TRBD1
CDR3nt: TGTGCCAGCAGTTCCCGAGGGGGCCCAGATACGCAGTATTTT; CDR3aa: CASSSRGGPDTQYF; abundance: NA; j_gene: TRBJ2-3; v_gene: TRBV6-6; d_gene: TRBD1
CDR3nt: TGTGCCAGCAGCTTTAACTATGGCTACACCTTC; CDR3aa: CASSFNYGYTF; abundance: NA; j_gene: TRBJ1-2; v_gene: TRBV28; d_gene: NA
CDR3nt: TGTGCCAGCACCACAGGGGGAACGAACACCGGGGAGCTGTTTTTT; CDR3aa: CASTTGGTNTGELFF; abundance: NA; j_gene: TRBJ2-2; v_gene: TRBV25-1; d_gene: TRBD1
CDR3nt: TGCGCCAGCAGCTTGGAATCCTACTCGGCCGGAGGCTATGGCTACACCTTC; CDR3aa: CASSLESYSAGGYGYTF; abundance: NA; j_gene: TRBJ1-2; v_gene: TRBV5-1; d_gene: NA
CDR3nt: TGTGCCAGTAGTATAGATCACTTTCAGGGGGTGGATGAGCAGTTCTTC; CDR3aa: CASSIDHFQGVDEQFF; abundance: once; j_gene: TRBJ2-1; v_gene: TRBV19; d_gene: TRBD1
CDR3nt: TGTGCCAGCAGCTTAGCACAGCGGTCATGGGATACGCAGTATTTT; CDR3aa: CASSLAQRSWDTQYF; abundance: NA; j_gene: TRBJ2-3; v_gene: TRBV7-2; d_gene: NA
CDR3nt: TGTGCCAGCACCTTACAAAAGAACACTGAAGCTTTCTTT; CDR3aa: CASTLQKNTEAFF; abundance: NA; j_gene: TRBJ1-1; v_gene: TRBV18; d_gene: NA
CDR3nt: TGCGCCAGCAGCTTGGCGGGGGGGGGCTCCTACAATGAGCAGTTCTTC; CDR3aa: CASSLAGGGSYNEQFF; abundance: NA; j_gene: TRBJ2-1; v_gene: TRBV5-1; d_gene: TRBD2
CDR3nt: TGTGCCAGCAGGCAGACGGACAGGGGCGAAGAGACCCAGTACTTC; CDR3aa: CASRQTDRGEETQYF; abundance: NA; j_gene: TRBJ2-5; v_gene: TRBV6-5; d_gene: TRBD1
CDR3nt: TGTGCCAGCAGCCCAGGGCGACTAGCGGGGAGCAATGAGCAGTTCTTC; CDR3aa: CASSPGRLAGSNEQFF; abundance: NA; j_gene: TRBJ2-1; v_gene: TRBV11-2; d_gene: TRBD2
CDR3nt: TGTGCCAGCTCACCTTCCAGCCGGGACACTGAAGCTTTCTTT; CDR3aa: CASSPSSRDTEAFF; abundance: NA; j_gene: TRBJ1-1; v_gene: TRBV18; d_gene: NA
CDR3nt: TGTGCCTGGAGTCGACGGCGGGGGCGCGGGACTGAAGCTTTCTTT; CDR3aa: CAWSRRRGRGTEAFF; abundance: NA; j_gene: TRBJ1-1; v_gene: TRBV30; d_gene: NA
CDR3nt: TGTGCTAGCAGCTCGACAGGGGCCCGCCAGGATACGCAGTATTTT; CDR3aa: CASSSTGARQDTQYF; abundance: NA; j_gene: TRBJ2-3; v_gene: TRBV7-7; d_gene: TRBD1
CDR3nt: TGTGCCACCAGCGGGAACAGGGTACGAATGGAGACCCAGTACTTC; CDR3aa: CATSGNRVRMETQYF; abundance: NA; j_gene: TRBJ2-5; v_gene: TRBV15; d_gene: NA
CDR3nt: TGTGCCACCACTCCTCTTCAGGGCCAAAGGGAGCCCCAGCATTTT; CDR3aa: CATTPLQGQREPQHF; abundance: NA; j_gene: TRBJ1-5; v_gene: TRBV6-1; d_gene: NA
CDR3nt: TGTGCCAGCAGCTTAGGAACTGGAGGGCCCGGAGATACGCAGTATTTT; CDR3aa: CASSLGTGGPGDTQYF; abundance: NA; j_gene: TRBJ2-3; v_gene: TRBV11-2; d_gene: NA